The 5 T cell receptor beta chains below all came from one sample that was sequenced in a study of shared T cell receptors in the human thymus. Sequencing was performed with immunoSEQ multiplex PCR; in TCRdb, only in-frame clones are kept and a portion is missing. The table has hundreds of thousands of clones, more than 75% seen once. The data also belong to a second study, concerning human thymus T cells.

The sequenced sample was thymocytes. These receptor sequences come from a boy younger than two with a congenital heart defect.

The CDR3 DNA reads as TGTGCCAGCAGAGCCGGGACAGGAAATTACAATGAGCAGTTCTTC. Its translation: CASRAGTGNYNEQFF. This sequence joins TRBV28 and TRBJ2-1, with 8 nucleotides matching TRBD1. Per germline, CDR1 MDHEN and CDR2 SYDVKM. V was clipped by 6 bases and J by 4 bases; unmatched bases: 8. The CDR3 length is 15 residues.

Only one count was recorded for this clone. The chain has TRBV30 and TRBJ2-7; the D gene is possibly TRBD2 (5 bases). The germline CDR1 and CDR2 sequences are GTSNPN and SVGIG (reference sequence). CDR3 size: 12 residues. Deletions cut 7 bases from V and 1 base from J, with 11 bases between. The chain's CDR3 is CALRGQSYEQYF. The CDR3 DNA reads TGTGCCTTACGAGGGCAGTCCTACGAGCAGTACTTC.

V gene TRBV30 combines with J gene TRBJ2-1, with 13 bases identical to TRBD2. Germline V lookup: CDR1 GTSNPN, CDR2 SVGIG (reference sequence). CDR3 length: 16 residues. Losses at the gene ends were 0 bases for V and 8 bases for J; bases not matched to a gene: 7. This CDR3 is CAWSVRGLAGVHEQFF. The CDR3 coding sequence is TGTGCCTGGAGTGTCCGCGGACTAGCGGGAGTGCATGAGCAGTTCTTC.

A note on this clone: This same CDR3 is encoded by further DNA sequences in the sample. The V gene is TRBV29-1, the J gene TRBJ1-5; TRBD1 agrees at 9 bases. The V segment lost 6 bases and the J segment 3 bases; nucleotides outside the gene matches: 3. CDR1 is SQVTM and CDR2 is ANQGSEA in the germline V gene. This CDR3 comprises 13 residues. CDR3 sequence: CSVGQGNNQPQHF. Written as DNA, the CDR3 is TGCAGCGTGGGACAGGGAAACAATCAGCCCCAGCATTTT.

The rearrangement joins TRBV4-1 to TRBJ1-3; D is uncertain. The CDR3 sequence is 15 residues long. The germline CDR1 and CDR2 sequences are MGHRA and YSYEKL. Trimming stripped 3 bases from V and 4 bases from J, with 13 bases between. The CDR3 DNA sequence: TGCGCCAGCAGCCAGCCGGGTGGTCTCGGAAACACCATATATTTT. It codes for CASSQPGGLGNTIYF.